The 11 T cell receptor beta chains below were found in one sample sequenced in a study of cytomegalovirus exposure and HLA in healthy donors. The PCR was carried out with 60 Vbeta primers and 13 Jbeta primers. Generated by immunoSEQ multiplex PCR, the TCRdb table keeps only in-frame clones and is missing some. The table has around 94,000 clones, about 76% seen once; the top ten hold approximately 5%. Material for sequencing was PBMCs. The source is a woman aged 40 to 50 in good health and CMV-seronegative.

The chain employs TRBV6-1 and TRBJ1-4; 9 positions agree with TRBD1. This CDR3 is 15 amino acids long. The germline V gene has CDR1 MNHNS and CDR2 SASEGT. Unmatched junction bases numbered 8, after V lost 7 bases and J lost 5 bases. As DNA, the CDR3 is TGTGCCAGCACCCGAATTACAGGGGGCAATGAAAAACTGTTTTTT. Translating gives CASTRITGGNEKLFF.

The gene calls are TRBV28 and TRBJ1-2, with TRBD1 as a possible D gene (5 bases). The germline V and J ends were trimmed by 4 bases and 3 bases, with 15 bases remaining between them. The CDR3 contains 15 residues. Germline-derived CDR1 and CDR2 are MDHEN and SYDVKM. The CDR3 loop reads CASSSGDLYYYGYTF. In DNA, the CDR3 is TGTGCCAGCAGTTCGGGGGATTTATACTACTATGGCTACACCTTC.

The chain combines TRBV7-9 with TRBJ2-2; 8 positions match TRBD1. Germline trimming cut 8 bases from V and 3 bases from J; bases unmatched to any gene: 5. CDR1 is SEHNR, CDR2 FQNEAQ, per germline (reference sequence). The CDR3 is 14 residues long. CDR3 DNA: TGTGCCAGCGGCCAGGGGGCGTACACCGGGGAGCTGTTTTTT. The encoded protein is CASGQGAYTGELFF.

The gene calls are TRBV4-1 and TRBJ2-1; the match to TRBD2 covers 8 bases. J lost 6 bases, V lost 4 bases, and 14 bases had no gene match. This CDR3 region has 17 residues. Germline loops: CDR1 MGHRA, CDR2 YSYEKL. CDR3 sequence: CASSRLSTRTSSNEQFF. CDR3 sequence (DNA): TGCGCCAGCAGCCGACTATCGACCCGGACTAGCAGCAATGAGCAGTTCTTC.

As DNA, the CDR3 is TGTGCCTGGAGTGGAACCAAGGGGGACAGCGGCAATCAGCCCCAGCATTTT. Translation gives CAWSGTKGDSGNQPQHF. The chain employs TRBV30 and TRBJ1-5; 7 bases are a match to TRBD1. Germline values: CDR1 GTSNPN, CDR2 SVGIG (reference sequence). J lost 2 bases, V lost 1 base, and 11 bases had no gene match. The CDR3 covers 17 residues.

The CDR3 reads CASRGGQGRAYEQYF. CDR3 coding DNA: TGTGCCAGCAGGGGGGGACAGGGCAGGGCTTACGAGCAGTACTTC. The J gene is TRBJ2-7, the V gene TRBV27; 9 nucleotides agree with TRBD1. The germline CDR1 and CDR2 sequences are MNHEY and SMNVEV (reference sequence). This CDR3 spans 15 amino acids. V was clipped by 6 bases and J by 4 bases; unmatched bases: 10.

The chain recombines TRBV7-2 with TRBJ2-5; 13 nucleotides match TRBD2. This CDR3 has 18 amino acids. V dropped 5 bases and J dropped 2; count of bases not matched to a gene: 11. Germline V gives CDR1 SGHTA, CDR2 FQGNSA. CDR3 DNA sequence: TGTGCCAGCAGCCCCATCTCCCGACTAGCGGGGGGACAAGAGACCCAGTACTTC. Translation: CASSPISRLAGGQETQYF.

The V and J genes are TRBV7-8 and TRBJ1-1, with 7 bases matching TRBD1. This CDR3 is 16 amino acids long. Germline V gene data show CDR1 as SGHVS and CDR2 as FQNEAQ. The V and J ends lost 5 bases and 0 bases, in that order; junction bases with no gene match: 9. The CDR3 nucleotides read TGTGCCAGCAGCGCCAAACAGGGGAACATGAACACTGAAGCTTTCTTT. Translating gives CASSAKQGNMNTEAFF.

The chain is built from TRBV5-4 and TRBJ1-3; tentative D call: TRBD1 (5 bases). The length of the CDR3 is 13 residues. Germline CDR1 SGHNT, CDR2 YYREEE (reference sequence). V lost 0 bases to trimming and J lost 4 bases, with 5 bases between them. CDR3: CASSLDRGNTIYF. CDR3 DNA sequence: TGTGCCAGCAGCTTGGACAGGGGAAACACCATATATTTT.

The CDR3 sequence: CASRSQADTQYF. The CDR3 DNA sequence: TGTGCCAGCAGATCACAGGCAGATACGCAGTATTTT. This chain joins TRBV6-5 and TRBJ2-3; weak D call: TRBD1 (5 bases). The germline V and J ends were trimmed by 6 bases and 4 bases, with 8 bases remaining between them. CDR1 is MNHEY, CDR2 SVGAGI, per germline. CDR3 size: 12 residues.

This chain uses TRBV5-4 with TRBJ2-5; 16 nucleotides agree with TRBD2. J was trimmed by 1 base and V by 3 bases; bases with no gene match: 3. Germline V lookup: CDR1 SGHNT, CDR2 YYREEE (reference sequence). CDR3 length: 17 residues. The chain's CDR3 is CASSSGLAGGPQETQYF. In DNA form, the CDR3 reads TGTGCCAGCAGCTCGGGACTAGCGGGGGGGCCCCAAGAGACCCAGTACTTC.